This T cell receptor beta chain emerged from a study of identical twins. Unique molecular identifiers were in the cDNA, with template-switch universal primer binding. TCRdb analysed the 5' RACE reads with MiXCR anew, one entry per CDR3 protein. The data show roughly 220,000 distinct CDR3 sequences, approximately 7.1% seen once. Concerning this clonotype: The antigen is not known.

Findings and caveats of the study: The authors drew conclusions from cross-sectional statistical analysis rather than following the same donors.

The germline CDR1 and CDR2 sequences are SGDLS and YYNGEE. V was shortened by 3 bases and J by 8 bases, with 14 bases between the two germline ends. This CDR3 is built from 13 residues. The same sample was also studied in work on T cells expressing NK-cell markers. Turning to that study: Repertoire data for TCR beta were derived from sorted T cells (CD3+CD56+NKG2C+, CD3+CD56+NKG2C- and CD3+CD56-NKG2C+). Of the CD8+ T cell pool in roughly 6 donors, roughly 1.0-8% was accounted for by dominant NKG2C+ clonotypes.

The receptor was isolated from a woman aged 18-30 years in good health. The sample consisted of CD8+ T cells sorted from blood. This chain uses TRBV9 with TRBJ1-1; the D is unclear. The CDR3 sequence: CASSASSRAEAFF. The CDR3 nucleotides read TGTGCCAGCAGCGCCAGCTCGAGAGCCGAAGCTTTCTTT. The whole variable domain, remainder taken from reference TRBV9 and TRBJ1-1, is DSGVTQTPKHLITATGQRVTLRCSPRSGDLSVYWYQQSLDQGLQFLIQYYNGEERAKGNILERFSAQQFPDLHSELNLSSLELGDSALYFCASSASSRAEAFFGQGTRLTVV.